This T cell receptor (beta chain) originates from a study of PD-1 blockade in classical Hodgkin lymphoma. Time point here: cycle 4 day 1 (C4D1), after five to seven weeks of nivolumab. Relapse was seen in all patients after autologous stem cell transplantation, and brentuximab vedotin exposure was variable. Starting with thawed PBMCs, CD4+ T cells were purified by magnetic negative selection. TCRdb keeps only in-frame clones here, not all; method: immunoSEQ multiplex PCR. Here the sample spans about 22,000 clones, 72% being singletons. General study findings and limits: Diversity in CD4+ TCRs, unlike that measured in CD8+ TCRs, had risen significantly by C4D1.

Per the germline V gene, CDR1 is SGHTA and CDR2 is FQGNSA. The CDR3 is made up of 16 amino acids. Trimming cost V 2 bases and J 2 bases, with 15 bases left between them. On this clone itself: Its antigen is currently unknown.

This sequence joins TRBV7-2 and TRBJ1-1; D possibly corresponds to TRBD1 (5 bases). This sequence was found in a human donor with classical Hodgkin lymphoma. The sample was CD4+ T cells from blood, taken before the fourth cycle of nivolumab. The CDR3: CASSLFRGAGNTEAFF. The CDR3 region has the DNA TGTGCCAGCAGCTTATTTAGAGGGGCGGGTAACACTGAAGCTTTCTTT.